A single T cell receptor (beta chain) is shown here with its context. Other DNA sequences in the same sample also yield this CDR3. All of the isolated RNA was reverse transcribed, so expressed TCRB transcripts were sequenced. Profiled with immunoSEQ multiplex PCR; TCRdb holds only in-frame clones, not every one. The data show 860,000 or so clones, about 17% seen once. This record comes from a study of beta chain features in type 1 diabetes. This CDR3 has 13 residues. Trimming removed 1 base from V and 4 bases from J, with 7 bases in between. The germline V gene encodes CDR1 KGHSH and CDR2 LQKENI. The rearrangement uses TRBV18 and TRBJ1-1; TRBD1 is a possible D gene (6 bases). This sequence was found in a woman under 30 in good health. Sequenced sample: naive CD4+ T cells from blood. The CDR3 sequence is CASSPQGVTEAFF. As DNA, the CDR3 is TGTGCCAGCTCACCACAGGGGGTCACTGAAGCTTTCTTT.